These 22 T cell receptor beta chains share one sample of origin, sequenced in a study of PD-L1 blockade in urothelial cancer. This sample's time point: pretreatment peripheral blood. Libraries were prepared by immunoSEQ multiplex PCR; TCRdb keeps only in-frame clonotypes and omits some of them. The data show under 95,000 clones, with roughly 84% seen just once and 2% to 2.5% held by the top ten. The sample here was PBMCs, taken around atezolizumab (anti-PD-L1) treatment. Every receptor here comes from a man between 60 and 75 years old with urothelial cancer.

The chain employs TRBV19 and TRBJ2-1, with 8 bases fitting TRBD1. This CDR3 has 13 amino acids. Germline CDR1 LNHDA, CDR2 SQIVND (reference sequence). With 7 bases clipped from V and 7 bases from J, the junction kept 6 bases outside the gene matches. CDR3 nucleotide sequence: TGTGCCAGTACCCGGACAGGGTGGAATGAGCAGTTCTTC. Its protein is CASTRTGWNEQFF.

The rearrangement joins TRBV6-1 to TRBJ2-7, with TRBD1 matching over 11 bases. The J segment lost 5 bases and the V segment lost 9 bases, leaving 6 bases of the junction unmatched. This CDR3 has 13 amino acids. Germline lookup yields CDR1 MNHNS and CDR2 SASEGT. The CDR3 nucleotides are TGTGCCAGTTCACGGGACAGGGGGGACGAGCAGTACTTC. Its translation: CASSRDRGDEQYF.

This chain connects TRBV2 to TRBJ2-5; 10 bases are shared with TRBD1. Looked up from germline, CDR1 is SNHLY and CDR2 is FYNNEI. Germline trimming cut 8 bases from V and 4 bases from J; bases unmatched to any gene: 4. This CDR3 comprises 13 residues. Written as DNA, the CDR3 is TGTGCCAGCCGCGGACAGGGGGGAGAGACCCAGTACTTC. The encoded protein is CASRGQGGETQYF.

The chain joins TRBV15 to TRBJ2-7, with D perhaps matching TRBD1 (6 bases). Germline V CDR1 and CDR2: LNHNV, YYDKDF (reference sequence). Trimming left V 3 bases short and J 2 bases short, with 14 bases between. This CDR3 spans 15 amino acids. CDR3 protein: CATSRSTGPAYEQYF. The CDR3 coding sequence is TGTGCCACCAGCAGGTCGACAGGACCAGCCTACGAGCAGTACTTC.

The CDR3 is CASKGGTGFQPQHF. In DNA form, the CDR3 reads TGTGCCAGCAAGGGCGGAACAGGGTTTCAGCCCCAGCATTTT. This chain links TRBV2 with TRBJ1-5; tentative D call: TRBD1 (6 bases). The CDR3 runs 14 residues. CDR1 SNHLY and CDR2 FYNNEI come from the germline V gene. Deletions cut 7 bases from V and 6 bases from J, with 16 bases between.

This chain joins TRBV7-7 and TRBJ2-3; the D is unclear. The germline V gene encodes CDR1 SSHAT and CDR2 FNYEAQ (reference sequence). The CDR3 totals 14 residues. Between the trimmed V and J ends, which lost 5 bases and 10 bases, there was a span of 19 bases. The CDR3 DNA follows: TGTGCCAGCAGCACGTCCTCCCGGAGCTTGGCGCAGTATTTT. Translated: CASSTSSRSLAQYF.

J is TRBJ1-4 and V is TRBV19; TRBD1 aligns across 7 bases. Trimming took 8 bases from V and 3 from J; bases not matched to a gene: 3. Germline loops: CDR1 LNHDA, CDR2 SQIVND (reference sequence). There are 13 residues in the CDR3. Written as DNA, the CDR3 is TGTGCCAGTTCGGACAGGTCTAATGAAAAACTGTTTTTT. It is translated as CASSDRSNEKLFF.

The CDR3 sequence: CASSPRGGSYEQYF. The CDR3 DNA is TGTGCCAGCAGCCCTCGCGGGGGTTCCTACGAGCAGTACTTC. This sequence joins TRBV7-2 and TRBJ2-7; 7 nucleotides match TRBD2. The length of the CDR3 is 14 residues. The V segment lost 5 bases and the J segment 1 base; nucleotides outside the gene matches: 5. Germline V gene lookup returns CDR1 SGHTA and CDR2 FQGNSA.

V and J are TRBV6-1 and TRBJ2-7; a possible D gene is TRBD1 (5 bases). CDR1 MNHNS and CDR2 SASEGT come from the germline V gene. Trimming removed 1 base from V and 3 bases from J, with 13 bases in between. The CDR3 has 15 residues. The DNA for the CDR3 is TGTGCCAGCAGTGAAGGGCCAGGGAATAACTACGAGCAGTACTTC. The encoded protein is CASSEGPGNNYEQYF.

This sequence joins TRBV10-3 and TRBJ1-4; D is ambiguous. Germline V lookup: CDR1 ENHRY, CDR2 SYGVKD. The V end lost 0 bases, the J end lost 3 bases, and 8 bases lay between the germline ends. There are 15 residues in the CDR3. As DNA, the CDR3 is TGTGCCATCAGTGAGTCGAGGGCGGCTAATGAAAAACTGTTTTTT. The encoded protein is CAISESRAANEKLFF.

The chain has TRBV6-1 and TRBJ1-1; maybe TRBD1 (6 bases). Germline assignment: CDR1 MNHNS and CDR2 SASEGT. The CDR3 has 13 residues. Trimming shortened V by 11 bases and J by 2 bases, and 15 bases separated the two germline ends. CDR3 sequence: CAADQGINTEAFF. In DNA, the CDR3 is TGTGCCGCGGACCAGGGGATAAACACTGAAGCTTTCTTT.

The chain recombines TRBV11-3 with TRBJ2-3, with 7 nucleotides matching TRBD2. The CDR3 contains 15 residues. Germline-derived CDR1 and CDR2 are SGHNT and YENEEA. V was pared by 4 bases and J by 2 bases, with 6 bases of the junction left unmatched. CDR3 in amino acids: CASSSGRAATDTQYF. CDR3 bases: TGTGCCAGCAGCTCGGGGAGGGCGGCCACAGATACGCAGTATTTT.

The rearrangement joins TRBV19 to TRBJ1-2, with TRBD1 matching over 7 bases. The V segment lost 8 bases and the J segment 7 bases; nucleotides outside the gene matches: 7. In germline, CDR1 is LNHDA, CDR2 SQIVND (reference sequence). This CDR3 is built from 12 residues. In DNA, the CDR3 is TGTGCCAGTGCCGACAGGGCGGTTGGCTACACCTTC. It translates to CASADRAVGYTF.

Worth noting for this clone: A junction boundary mismatches the germline segment, possibly from a read error. V and J are TRBV6-5 and TRBJ1-3; D unresolved. CDR3 length: 12 residues. The germline CDR1 and CDR2 sequences are MNHEY and SVGAGI. CDR3 protein: CAGSPSGNTIYF. CDR3 in DNA: TGTGCCGGCAGCCCGTCTGGAAACACCATATATTTT.

The V gene is TRBV7-8, the J gene TRBJ2-7; TRBD1 agrees at 8 bases. The length of the CDR3 is 15 residues. After removal of 1 base from V and 5 bases from J, the junction contained 7 bases not matched to a gene. Germline V gene data show CDR1 as SGHVS and CDR2 as FQNEAQ. CDR3 sequence: CASSLGLRGLDEQYF. The CDR3 nucleotides are TGTGCCAGCAGCTTAGGTCTCAGGGGGCTCGACGAGCAGTACTTC.

The V call is TRBV6-6, the J call TRBJ2-5; weak D call: TRBD2 (5 bases). Trimming cost V 7 bases and J 2 bases, with 17 bases left between them. The CDR3 consists of 15 residues. Germline lookup yields CDR1 MNHNY and CDR2 SVGAGI (reference sequence). CDR3 residues: CASILGPLGQETQYF. CDR3 nucleotide sequence: TGTGCCAGCATACTAGGCCCCCTCGGGCAAGAGACCCAGTACTTC.

This chain links TRBV6-1 with TRBJ2-2; 7 bases fit TRBD2. Germline CDR1 MNHNS, CDR2 SASEGT. This CDR3 has 15 residues. V lost 11 bases and J lost 0; bases outside the gene matches: 9. The CDR3 DNA sequence: TGTGCCGCCAGAAGGGCGGGGGCGAACACCGGGGAGCTGTTTTTT. Translated, it gives CAARRAGANTGELFF.

The gene calls are TRBV19 and TRBJ2-1; perhaps TRBD2 as D (5 bases). The ends were cut back, 8 bases at V and 7 bases at J, with 15 bases in the middle. Germline CDR1 reads LNHDA; CDR2 reads SQIVND (reference sequence). The CDR3 consists of 13 residues. The CDR3 sequence is CASERGPGNEQFF. For the CDR3, the DNA is TGTGCCAGTGAGAGAGGGCCGGGGAATGAGCAGTTCTTC.

This clone appeared a few times. This chain joins TRBV6-5 and TRBJ1-1, with 8 bases lining up with TRBD1. This CDR3 has 14 residues. Germline lookup yields CDR1 MNHEY and CDR2 SVGAGI. V gave up 6 bases and J gave up 7 bases; unmatched junction bases: 10. As DNA, the CDR3 is TGTGCCAGCAGCCAAAATGCAGGGGGCTTTGAAGCTTTCTTT. This gives the protein CASSQNAGGFEAFF.

DNA of the CDR3: TGTGCCAGCAGTCAGAACAGAATCTCCTACAATGAGCAGTTCTTC. Translated, it gives CASSQNRISYNEQFF. This sequence joins TRBV27 and TRBJ2-1; D call uncertain. The CDR3 is 15 residues long. Germline assignment: CDR1 MNHEY and CDR2 SMNVEV (reference sequence). Trimming removed 5 bases at V and 0 bases at J, with 11 bases between.

V gene TRBV5-4 combines with J gene TRBJ2-1; D remains unclear. In germline, CDR1 is SGHNT, CDR2 YYREEE (reference sequence). The length of the CDR3 is 11 residues. V was pared by 3 bases and J by 10 bases, with 8 bases between. DNA of the CDR3: TGTGCCAGCAGCTCCTCTGTGGAGCAGTTCTTC. It yields the protein CASSSSVEQFF.

The chain uses TRBV28 and TRBJ2-4, with D perhaps TRBD2 (5 bases). V was trimmed by 3 bases and J by 1 base, leaving 10 bases between them. The CDR3 has 15 residues. Germline loops: CDR1 MDHEN, CDR2 SYDVKM. As DNA, the CDR3 is TGTGCCAGCAGTTTCCCTAGCCGGGCCAAAAACATTCAGTACTTC. As protein: CASSFPSRAKNIQYF.